This TCR beta chain was obtained from a study of cytomegalovirus exposure and HLA in healthy donors. General study results and limits: Some V segments, TRBV6-2 and TRBV6-3 among them, were indistinguishable and were therefore excluded.

In regard to this clone: Its matching antigen is unknown.

This PCR relied on a set of 60 Vbeta primers and 13 Jbeta primers. Assay used: immunoSEQ multiplex PCR; TCRdb lists only in-frame clones, some missing. The sample data list roughly 110,000 clones. This CDR3 is 14 amino acids long. With 4 bases clipped from V and 5 bases from J, the junction kept 7 bases outside the gene matches. CDR1 is SGHKS and CDR2 is YYEKEE in the germline V gene (reference sequence). In nominal health when sampled, donors likely had unrecorded immune exposures nonetheless. Sequencing was done on a sample of PBMCs. The sequence came from a man aged 35 to 55 in good health and CMV-seropositive. The rearrangement links TRBV5-5 to TRBJ2-5, with TRBD1 matching 8 bases. This CDR3 reads CASSVQGALETQYF. CDR3 in DNA: TGTGCCAGCAGCGTCCAGGGGGCTCTCGAGACCCAGTACTTC.